This T cell receptor (beta chain) came from a study of T cells in Graves' hyperthyroidism and ophthalmopathy. Template material for amplifying TCR beta CDR3 regions consisted of RNA transcripts. The study used the HTBI primer set for a first-round RT-PCR of the TCR CDR3. From the multiplex PCR reads, TCRdb called clonotypes with MiXCR, one entry per CDR3 protein. The sample records about 55,000 distinct CDR3 sequences, approximately 57% being singletons. The germline CDR1 and CDR2 sequences are LNHNV and YYDKDF (reference sequence). The ends were cut back, 3 bases at V and 8 bases at J, with 7 bases in the middle. The CDR3 totals 12 residues.

Sequenced input: blood. The chain employs TRBV15 and TRBJ2-2, with D hard to call. The clonotype originates from a woman aged 55-69 years with Graves' ophthalmopathy. CDR3 bases: TGTGCCACCAGCAGTCCCGCTGGGGAGCTGTTTTTT. Protein sequence: CATSSPAGELFF.